This is a list of T cell receptor beta chains from one sample in a study of radiotherapy plus CTLA-4 blockade in lung cancer. Using immunoSEQ multiplex PCR, the repertoire was profiled, and TCRdb retains in-frame clones only, with some absent. This sample yields about 38,000 clones, of which around 79% are seen a single time; approximately 8.9% belongs to the top ten. The sample was peripheral blood, taken from a patient treated with radiotherapy plus ipilimumab. These receptors all stem from a human donor with non-small cell lung cancer who had stable disease on radiotherapy plus ipilimumab. CDR3s leave out the opening cysteine and the closing phenylalanine or tryptophan. A D gene is named only where the DNA matches it firmly.

j_call: TRBJ2-7; v_call: TRBV23-1; d_call: TRBD1; cdr3_aa: ASSPGQGEQY
j_call: TRBJ1-3; v_call: TRBV7-6; d_call: -; cdr3_aa: ASSLGVASPNTIY
j_call: TRBJ1-1; v_call: TRBV18; d_call: -; cdr3_aa: ASTLGVNTEAF
j_call: TRBJ1-2; v_call: TRBV4-3; d_call: TRBD1; cdr3_aa: ASSQGQGEAGYT
j_call: TRBJ1-2; v_call: TRBV7-6; d_call: -; cdr3_aa: TSSPLTRANYGYT
j_call: TRBJ1-4; v_call: TRBV5-1; d_call: TRBD1; cdr3_aa: ASSLYGQGREEKLF
j_call: TRBJ1-1; v_call: TRBV10-3; d_call: TRBD1; cdr3_aa: AISATGDTEAF
j_call: TRBJ2-2; v_call: TRBV5-4; d_call: -; cdr3_aa: ASSLDHLNTGELF
j_call: TRBJ2-3; v_call: TRBV5-4; d_call: -; cdr3_aa: ASSLKGTDTQY
j_call: TRBJ2-3; v_call: TRBV27; d_call: TRBD2; cdr3_aa: ASSFSTSGGAGDTQY
j_call: TRBJ1-1; v_call: TRBV5-1; d_call: TRBD1; cdr3_aa: ASALGQGTEAF
j_call: TRBJ2-1; v_call: TRBV2; d_call: TRBD2; cdr3_aa: ASSEYGRETYNEQF
j_call: TRBJ1-2; v_call: TRBV7-8; d_call: -; cdr3_aa: ASSLSGKGIYGYT
j_call: TRBJ2-6; v_call: TRBV5-1; d_call: TRBD1; cdr3_aa: ASSKGQGASGANVLT
j_call: TRBJ2-5; v_call: TRBV9; d_call: -; cdr3_aa: ASSASGYQETQY
j_call: TRBJ2-7; v_call: TRBV5-7; d_call: -; cdr3_aa: ASSFRWAGSSYEQY
j_call: TRBJ2-7; v_call: TRBV7-8; d_call: TRBD1; cdr3_aa: ASRPGQGDYEQY
j_call: TRBJ1-1; v_call: TRBV6-4; d_call: -; cdr3_aa: ASSYLRTRLDTEAF